The 13 T cell receptor beta chains presented below share a single source sample, sequenced in a study of OX40 agonist ivuxolimab in advanced cancers. Clones were sequenced by immunoSEQ multiplex PCR, and TCRdb holds only the in-frame ones, with some missing. Of about 110,000 clones in the sample, around 90% were seen once. The input for sequencing was CD4+ or CD8+ T cells sorted from blood, taken in a trial of the OX40 agonist ivuxolimab. Receptor source: an adult with an advanced solid tumor such as melanoma, head and neck, liver or kidney cancer.

This chain uses TRBV6-1 with TRBJ1-1; tentatively, D is TRBD1 (5 bases). Germline V lookup: CDR1 MNHNS, CDR2 SASEGT. V was clipped by 2 bases and J by 7 bases, with 11 bases between them. This CDR3 has 13 amino acids. The CDR3 DNA follows: TGTGCCAGCAGTGAACACCGGGACCATGAAGCTTTCTTT. Translated, it gives CASSEHRDHEAFF.

V is TRBV5-1 and J is TRBJ1-1; 8 positions agree with TRBD1. J lost 0 bases, V lost 0 bases, and 10 bases had no gene match. Germline loops: CDR1 SGHRS, CDR2 YFSETQ. The CDR3 is made up of 18 amino acids. CDR3 coding DNA: TGCGCCAGCAGCTTGGGGGCCGGGACAGGTAGGATGAACACTGAAGCTTTCTTT. It encodes CASSLGAGTGRMNTEAFF.

The chain is built from TRBV5-8 and TRBJ2-1; D is undetermined. The CDR3 is 15 amino acids. The V and J ends lost 4 bases and 7 bases respectively, with 18 bases between them. Germline V gene sequence: CDR1 SGHTS, CDR2 YDEGEE. The CDR3 DNA follows: TGTGCCAGCAGCCGTCTGGGCGGTGATGGAAATGAGCAGTTCTTC. This translates into CASSRLGGDGNEQFF.

The chain employs TRBV9 and TRBJ1-3, with D uncertain. The germline V gene encodes CDR1 SGDLS and CDR2 YYNGEE. Trimming pared 2 bases from V and 4 bases from J, leaving 4 bases between. The CDR3 covers 12 residues. The CDR3 nucleotides are TGTGCCAGCAGCGTCCAGGGAAACACCATATATTTT. Translating gives CASSVQGNTIYF.

V is TRBV5-6 and J is TRBJ1-3; D uncertain. This CDR3 comprises 16 residues. CDR1 is SGHDT and CDR2 is YYEEEE in the germline V gene. The germline V and J ends were trimmed by 4 bases and 0 bases, with 14 bases remaining between them. The CDR3: CASSLGGGSSGNTIYF. As DNA, the CDR3 is TGTGCCAGCAGCCTCGGTGGTGGTTCCTCTGGAAACACCATATATTTT.

This sequence joins TRBV18 and TRBJ2-7; tentative D call: TRBD2 (6 bases). CDR3 length: 15 amino acids. Germline V gene data show CDR1 as KGHSH and CDR2 as LQKENI. V lost 3 bases and J lost 9, with 21 bases in between. The CDR3 DNA sequence: TGTGCCAGCTCACCCGGGGAGGTCGGGGCTGGATGGCAGTACTTC. This encodes CASSPGEVGAGWQYF. The entire variable domain, with the rest obtained from reference TRBV18 and TRBJ2-7, is as follows: NAGVMQNPRHLVRRRGQEARLRCSPMKGHSHVYWYRQLPEEGLKFMVYLQKENIIDESGMPKERFSAEFPKEGPSILRIQQVVRGDSAAYFCASSPGEVGAGWQYFGPGTRLTVT.

This chain links TRBV19 with TRBJ2-1, with TRBD2 identical over 10 bases. From germline, CDR1 is LNHDA and CDR2 SQIVND (reference sequence). This CDR3 is 19 amino acids long. J was trimmed by 8 bases and V by 0 bases; bases with no gene match: 16. The CDR3 is CASSIEGGSSGSGRDEQFF. The CDR3 DNA is TGTGCCAGTAGTATAGAGGGGGGGTCTAGCGGGAGTGGTAGGGATGAGCAGTTCTTC.

This rearrangement joins TRBV19 to TRBJ1-5, with D perhaps TRBD1 (5 bases). V was trimmed by 6 bases and J by 11 bases, leaving 20 bases between them. Looked up from germline, CDR1 is LNHDA and CDR2 is SQIVND (reference sequence). The CDR3 extends over 14 amino acids. CDR3 bases: TGTGCCAGTAGAGGAGTTCAGGGAACGGGGTCCCAGCATTTT. Residues: CASRGVQGTGSQHF. The full variable domain, with the rest looked up from reference TRBV19 and TRBJ1-5, is DGGITQSPKYLFRKEGQNVTLSCEQNLNHDAMYWYRQDPGQGLRLIYYSQIVNDFQKGDIAEGYSVSREKKESFPLTVTSAQKNPTAFYLCASRGVQGTGSQHFGDGTRLSIL.

This chain connects TRBV5-6 to TRBJ1-1, with 8 bases that match TRBD1. The CDR3 runs 14 residues. CDR1 SGHDT and CDR2 YYEEEE come from the germline V gene. Trimming at V came to 4 bases and at J to 1 base, leaving 3 bases not matched to a gene. DNA for the CDR3: TGTGCCAGCAGCGGGGGGACAGGGAACACTGAAGCTTTCTTT. It is translated as CASSGGTGNTEAFF.

The V and J genes are TRBV5-1 and TRBJ2-7, with TRBD1 identical over 8 bases. Losses at the gene ends were 2 bases for V and 5 bases for J; bases not matched to a gene: 6. The CDR3 runs to 14 residues. Germline V lookup: CDR1 SGHRS, CDR2 YFSETQ. As DNA, the CDR3 is TGCGCCAGCAGCTTCCGACAGGGGCTCGACGAGCAGTACTTC. Translated, it gives CASSFRQGLDEQYF.

The genes are TRBV11-1 and TRBJ1-1; D not certain. This CDR3 has 16 amino acids. V lost 6 bases, J lost 1 base, and 18 bases lay in between. Germline CDR1 SGHAT, CDR2 FQDESV (reference sequence). The CDR3 region is CASSHREIPPNTEAFF. The CDR3 DNA is TGTGCCAGCAGTCACCGGGAGATCCCCCCGAACACTGAAGCTTTCTTT.

The chain uses TRBV11-2 and TRBJ2-2; 8 nucleotides agree with TRBD1. Losses at the gene ends were 1 base for V and 4 bases for J; bases not matched to a gene: 5. In germline, CDR1 is SGHAT, CDR2 FQNNGV. The CDR3 has 16 residues. The CDR3: CASSLGTGRLTGELFF. CDR3 in DNA: TGTGCCAGCAGCTTAGGGACAGGGCGACTCACCGGGGAGCTGTTTTTT.

The rearrangement links TRBV7-3 to TRBJ1-3, with TRBD1 as a possible D gene (6 bases). CDR1 is SGHTA and CDR2 is FQGTGA in the germline V gene. The CDR3 runs 15 residues. V lost 5 bases and J 2 bases, leaving 13 bases between the germline ends. CDR3 amino acids: CASSQGGIAGNTIYF. In DNA, the CDR3 is TGTGCCAGCAGCCAAGGGGGAATCGCTGGAAACACCATATATTTT.